The clone carrying this T cell receptor beta chain was seen many times. What it recognizes is unknown. The sample is drawn from a study of post-analysis software for immune sequencing data. In the study overall: Recorded subtypes: relapsing-remitting, secondary progressive, progressive-relapsing; some patients unannotated.

Germline V lookup: CDR1 MNHEY, CDR2 SVGAGI. The trim removed 5 bases at V and 11 bases at J, leaving 10 bases unmatched. This CDR3 spans 13 amino acids. Unique molecular identifiers were built into the TCR beta cDNA libraries. There were roughly 0.9 to 10 million T cells, and approximately 480,000 cDNA molecules came from them. TCRdb redid the calling of the PCR reads with MiXCR, one entry per CDR3 protein. The sample lists under 200,000 distinct CDR3 sequences, 29% occurring once. Study results and caveats: Among roughly 5 TRBV segments more frequent in patients than controls were TRBV5-6, TRBV5-1 and TRBV20-1.

The V and J genes are TRBV6-5 and TRBJ2-5, with 8 bases matching TRBD2. This sequence was found in a girl under 18 with multiple sclerosis. Sequencing was performed on blood. CDR3 sequence (DNA): TGTGCCAGCAGTCCCGGGACTAGTAAAGAGCAGTACTTC. The encoded protein is CASSPGTSKEQYF.